This passage covers 23 T cell receptor beta chains from one sample sequenced in a study of regulatory T cells in long-lasting Graves disease. Time point: persistent/refractory GD, antithyroid drugs over 5 years with positive TRAb. Generation of the TCR library employed RNA extracted from PBMCs. In building TCR beta libraries, iRepertoire HTBI primers were used together with Arm-PCR of CDR3 regions. TCRdb re-derived calls from the multiplex PCR reads in MiXCR, one entry per CDR3 protein. The sample contains 400,000 to 500,000 distinct CDR3 sequences, roughly 21% of which appear only once. Source: peripheral blood mononuclear cells (PBMCs), taken when the disease was refractory, from a patient treated with antithyroid drugs. The receptors were sampled from a female donor with Graves disease.

This rearrangement joins TRBV29-1 to TRBJ2-7; 10 bases agree with TRBD2. V gave up 1 base and J gave up 3 bases; unmatched junction bases: 6. The V gene's germline CDR1 is SQVTM and CDR2 ANQGSEA. There are 15 residues in the CDR3. CDR3 protein: CSVEVWSGGDYEQYF. The CDR3 DNA follows: TGCAGCGTTGAAGTATGGAGCGGGGGGGACTACGAGCAGTACTTC.

This clonotype appeared a few times. The chain has TRBV20-1 and TRBJ1-5; 11 nucleotides align to TRBD1. Germline CDR1 and CDR2: DFQATT and SNEGSKA (reference sequence). Germline trimming cut 6 bases from V and 4 bases from J; bases unmatched to any gene: 8. The CDR3 is 15 amino acids. In DNA, the CDR3 is TGCAGTGCAACTCCGGACAGGGGGCTAAATCAGCCCCAGCATTTT. Translated, it gives CSATPDRGLNQPQHF.

The rearrangement uses TRBV5-1 and TRBJ2-2; D perhaps matches TRBD2 (5 bases). Germline V gives CDR1 SGHRS, CDR2 YFSETQ. The CDR3 runs to 16 residues. Deletions cut 2 bases from V and 7 bases from J, with 18 bases between. CDR3 region: CASSLRGRENVGELFF. CDR3 DNA: TGCGCCAGCAGCTTACGTGGAAGGGAGAACGTCGGGGAGCTGTTTTTT.

This clonotype came up many times. This chain connects TRBV5-5 to TRBJ2-7; 10 bases align to TRBD1. The V gene end was trimmed by 2 bases and the J gene end by 6 bases; junction bases not matched to a gene: 5. CDR3 length: 14 amino acids. Germline lookup yields CDR1 SGHKS and CDR2 YYEKEE (reference sequence). Here the CDR3 reads CASSFGTGVREQYF. The CDR3 coding sequence is TGTGCCAGCAGCTTTGGGACAGGGGTTCGCGAGCAGTACTTC.

There are many counts of this clonotype. The chain employs TRBV27 and TRBJ2-4; D remains ambiguous. The germline V gene encodes CDR1 MNHEY and CDR2 SMNVEV (reference sequence). Trimming took off 2 bases at V and 4 bases at J, with 18 bases between the two ends. CDR3 length: 17 residues. The CDR3 DNA reads TGTGCCAGCAGTTTACGATCGGCAGCCCTAGGGAAAAACATTCAGTACTTC. Translated: CASSLRSAALGKNIQYF.

V and J are TRBV5-4 and TRBJ1-2; 7 bases map to TRBD1. Trimming removed 4 bases from V and 5 bases from J; junction bases left unmatched: 14. Germline CDR1 reads SGHNT; CDR2 reads YYREEE (reference sequence). The length of the CDR3 is 16 residues. The CDR3 spells CASSTRDSHLVYGYTF. DNA of the CDR3: TGTGCCAGCAGCACTCGGGACAGTCACTTAGTTTATGGCTACACCTTC.

This clonotype has just a few counts. A read error may produce the germline difference seen at one junction end. V and J are TRBV12-3 or TRBV12-4 and TRBJ2-1, with D possibly being TRBD1 or TRBD2 (5 bases each). This CDR3 comprises 13 residues. CDR3 sequence: CATSAPLRDEQFF. The CDR3 nucleotides are TGTGCCACCAGTGCTCCTTTAAGGGACGAGCAGTTCTTC.

This clonotype showed up just a few times. The CDR3 DNA reads TGTGCCAGCAGTACAGGGTCGAGGTCTTGCGAGCAGTACTTC. Translated, it gives CASSTGSRSCEQYF. The chain couples TRBV25-1 to TRBJ2-7; maybe TRBD1 (6 bases). Trimming shortened V by 5 bases and J by 6 bases, and 17 bases separated the two germline ends. Germline loops: CDR1 MGHDK, CDR2 SYGVNS. CDR3 length equals 14 residues.

V usage is TRBV27 and J usage is TRBJ2-7; TRBD2 matches at 16 bases. Trimming cost V 6 bases and J 3 bases; bases outside gene matches: 8. Per germline, CDR1 MNHEY and CDR2 SMNVEV (reference sequence). The CDR3 covers 17 residues. The CDR3 protein is CASSPGLAGGNLYEQYF. The CDR3 DNA is TGTGCCAGCAGCCCGGGACTAGCGGGAGGGAATCTCTACGAGCAGTACTTC.

The table lists this clonotype with a few counts. This chain joins TRBV19 and TRBJ2-5, with D perhaps matching TRBD1 or TRBD2 (5 bases each). Looked up from germline, CDR1 is LNHDA and CDR2 is SQIVND (reference sequence). The ends were cut back, 7 bases at V and 2 bases at J, with 20 bases in the middle. This CDR3 comprises 16 residues. The CDR3 coding sequence is TGTGCCAGTATCACGCCGGGGCGAATCCGACAAGAGACCCAGTACTTC. Protein: CASITPGRIRQETQYF.

This clonotype was detected ten times or more. CDR3 coding DNA: TGTGCCAGCAGCTTAAAACTTGGGGGGGAGCTGTTTTTT. It yields the protein CASSLKLGGELFF. The V call is TRBV7-8, the J call TRBJ2-2; D unresolved. Germline V gene data show CDR1 as SGHVS and CDR2 as FQNEAQ. The length of the CDR3 is 13 residues. The V end lost 2 bases, the J end lost 8 bases, and 9 bases lay between the germline ends. Full variable domain (outside the CDR3, taken from reference TRBV7-8 and TRBJ2-2): GAGVSQSPRYKVAKRGQDVALRCDPISGHVSLFWYQQALGQGPEFLTYFQNEAQLDKSGLPSDRFFAERPEGSVSTLKIQRTQQEDSAVYLCASSLKLGGELFFGEGSRLTVL.

The chain combines TRBV29-1 with TRBJ2-1; 8 positions agree with TRBD1. CDR1 and CDR2 (germline): SQVTM, ANQGSEA. The CDR3 covers 15 residues. V was clipped by 3 bases and J by 9 bases; unmatched bases: 13. The CDR3 nucleotides are TGCAGCGTTGAGTCCGGGGACAGGTTTCCATTTGAGCAGTTCTTC. It encodes CSVESGDRFPFEQFF.

This clonotype was found many times. The rearrangement links TRBV19 to TRBJ1-1; D unresolved. The CDR3 runs to 13 residues. V lost 7 bases and J 3 bases, leaving 12 bases between the germline ends. Germline CDR1 and CDR2: LNHDA and SQIVND (reference sequence). The CDR3 nucleotides are TGTGCCAGTACCCAAAGGGCCTACACTGAAGCTTTCTTT. Its translation: CASTQRAYTEAFF.

This clonotype has a handful of counts. The chain couples TRBV24-1 to TRBJ2-7; D might be TRBD2 (5 bases). Trimming shortened V by 3 bases and J by 2 bases, and 13 bases separated the two germline ends. The CDR3 is 15 residues long. Germline assignment: CDR1 KGHDR and CDR2 SFDVKD. This CDR3 reads CATSDLVRGTYEQYF. DNA for the CDR3: TGTGCCACCAGTGATCTCGTCCGGGGTACCTACGAGCAGTACTTC.

This clonotype has ten or more counts. The chain employs TRBV30 and TRBJ1-5, with D perhaps TRBD1 (5 bases). The CDR3 runs 15 residues. Germline V gene data show CDR1 as GTSNPN and CDR2 as SVGIG (reference sequence). The V end was cut by 0 bases, the J end by 3 bases, with 12 bases between. Here the CDR3 reads CAWSVLDMNNQPQHF. CDR3 nucleotides: TGTGCCTGGAGTGTACTGGACATGAACAATCAGCCCCAGCATTTT.

This clonotype was found many times. The chain recombines TRBV27 with TRBJ1-2; the D gene is possibly TRBD1 (5 bases). Trimming pared 5 bases from V and 4 bases from J, leaving 14 bases between. The CDR3 runs to 14 residues. Per the germline V gene, CDR1 is MNHEY and CDR2 is SMNVEV (reference sequence). CDR3 region: CASSDSGRGYGYTF. CDR3 DNA sequence: TGTGCCAGCAGTGACAGCGGGCGGGGCTATGGCTACACCTTC.

This clonotype turned up a few times. The rearrangement joins TRBV7-2 to TRBJ1-5, with D unresolved. CDR1 and CDR2 (germline): SGHTA, FQGNSA. The CDR3 loop spans 15 amino acids. The V gene lost 1 base and the J gene lost 1 base, with 8 bases spanning the gap. CDR3 protein: CASSLEGSSNQPQHF. In DNA, the CDR3 is TGTGCCAGCAGCTTAGAGGGTAGCAGCAATCAGCCCCAGCATTTT.

This clonotype was detected a few times. This chain links TRBV11-3 with TRBJ1-5; D may be TRBD1 (5 bases). V lost 2 bases and J lost 8, with 34 bases in between. The CDR3 consists of 21 residues. Germline values: CDR1 SGHNT, CDR2 YENEEA. The CDR3 region is CASSLRDPRTYRALTREPQHF. In nucleotides, the CDR3 is TGTGCCAGCAGCTTAAGGGACCCTAGAACATATCGGGCCCTCACGCGGGAGCCCCAGCATTTT.

This sequence joins TRBV14 and TRBJ2-4; the match to TRBD2 covers 9 bases. The J call may be mistaken, given a closer DNA end match to TRBJ2-5. CDR3 length: 17 amino acids. Germline V gene sequence: CDR1 SGHDN, CDR2 FVKESK. CDR3 sequence reads: CASSPRRASGIGETQYF. The CDR3 nucleotides are TGTGCCAGCAGCCCCCGAAGGGCTAGCGGGATAGGCGAGACCCAGTACTTC.

This clonotype showed up many times. The rearrangement uses TRBV7-9 and TRBJ1-5, with no clear D. The V and J ends lost 5 bases and 0 bases respectively, with 8 bases between them. The CDR3 is 14 residues long. Germline assignment: CDR1 SEHNR and CDR2 FQNEAQ (reference sequence). CDR3 in DNA: TGTGCCAGCAGCCGGAAGGATAGCAATCAGCCCCAGCATTTT. It is translated as CASSRKDSNQPQHF.

The CDR3 DNA reads TGTGCCAGCAGCCAGACGACAGGGGACTATGGCTACACCTTC. Encoded protein: CASSQTTGDYGYTF. The rearrangement uses TRBV12-3 or TRBV12-4 and TRBJ1-2; 8 bases align to TRBD1. Losses at the gene ends were 6 bases for V and 3 bases for J; bases not matched to a gene: 6. This CDR3 is built from 14 residues.

This clonotype occurred once. The chain recombines TRBV7-9 with TRBJ2-3; D is unclear. There are 13 residues in the CDR3. V was shortened by 5 bases and J by 2 bases, with 8 bases between the two germline ends. Germline values: CDR1 SEHNR, CDR2 FQNEAQ (reference sequence). The CDR3 protein is CASSPRFTDTQYF. The CDR3 DNA reads as TGTGCCAGCAGCCCCCGATTCACAGATACGCAGTATTTT.

Many counts were recorded for this clonotype. This chain connects TRBV28 to TRBJ2-4; 7 nucleotides match TRBD1. The CDR3 totals 15 residues. With 4 bases clipped from V and 2 bases from J, the junction kept 5 bases outside the gene matches. Germline V CDR1 and CDR2: MDHEN, SYDVKM. CDR3 amino acids: CASSSTGLTKNIQYF. The CDR3 coding sequence is TGTGCCAGCAGTTCGACAGGGTTGACCAAAAACATTCAGTACTTC.